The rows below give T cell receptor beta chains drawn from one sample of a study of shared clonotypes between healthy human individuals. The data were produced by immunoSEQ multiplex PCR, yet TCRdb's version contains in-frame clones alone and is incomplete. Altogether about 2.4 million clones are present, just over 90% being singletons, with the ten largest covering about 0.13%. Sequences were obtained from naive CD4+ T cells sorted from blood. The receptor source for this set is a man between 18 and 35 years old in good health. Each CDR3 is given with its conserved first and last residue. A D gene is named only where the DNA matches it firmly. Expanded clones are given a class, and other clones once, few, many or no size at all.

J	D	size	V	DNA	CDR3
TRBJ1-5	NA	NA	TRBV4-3	TGCGCCAGCAGCCAAGAGGCGCAGGGTGCTGGCAATCAGCCCCAGCATTTT	CASSQEAQGAGNQPQHF
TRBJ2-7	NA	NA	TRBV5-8	TGTGCCAGCAGCGGACGACAGGCGATGGGGCCCTTCGAGCAGTACTTC	CASSGRQAMGPFEQYF
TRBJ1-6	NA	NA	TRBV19	TGTGCCAGTAGAGCGGACGGGAGCTCCTATAATTCACCCCTCCACTTT	CASRADGSSYNSPLHF
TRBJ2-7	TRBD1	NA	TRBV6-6	TGTGCCAGCAGTTACTCAACAGGGGGCGAGTCCTACGAGCAGTACTTC	CASSYSTGGESYEQYF
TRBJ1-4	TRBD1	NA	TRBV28	TGTGCCAGCGGGACAGCCGGTGAAAAACTGTTTTTT	CASGTAGEKLFF
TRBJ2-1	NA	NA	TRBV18	TGTGCCAGCACTCTTCGGGGCCTAGAGCAGTTCTTC	CASTLRGLEQFF
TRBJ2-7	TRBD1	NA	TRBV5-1	TGCGCCAGCAGCTTGGGACAGGGCGCCTACGAGCAGTACTTC	CASSLGQGAYEQYF
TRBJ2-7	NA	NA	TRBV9	TGTGCCAGCAGCCCCCCGGGCGGACAGTCCTACGAGCAGTACTTC	CASSPPGGQSYEQYF
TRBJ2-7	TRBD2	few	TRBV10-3	TGTGCCATCAGGCCAGCGGGAGGGCCTATAGCCTACGAGCAGTACTTC	CAIRPAGGPIAYEQYF
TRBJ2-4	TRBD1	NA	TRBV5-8	TGTGCCAGCAGCTTGGGACAGGGTGGGAAAAACATTCAGTACTTC	CASSLGQGGKNIQYF
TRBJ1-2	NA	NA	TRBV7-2	TGTGCCAGCAGCCCTCAGGGACGGACGGGGCAGGGCTACACCTTC	CASSPQGRTGQGYTF
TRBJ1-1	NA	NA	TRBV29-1	TGCAGCGTTGTTTGGACGGACCTGAACACTGAAGCTTTCTTT	CSVVWTDLNTEAFF
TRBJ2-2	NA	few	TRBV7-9	TGTGCCAGCAGCCCAGGGCTATGGGACACCGGGGAGCTGTTTTTT	CASSPGLWDTGELFF
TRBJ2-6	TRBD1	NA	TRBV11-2	TGTGCCAGCAGCTTCAGGACAGGCTCTGGGGCCAACGTCCTGACTTTC	CASSFRTGSGANVLTF
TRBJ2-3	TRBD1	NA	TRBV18	TGTGCCAGCTCACGACAGGGGGTTGACCTGACAGATACGCAGTATTTT	CASSRQGVDLTDTQYF
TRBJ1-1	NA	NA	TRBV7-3	TGTGCCAGCAGCCCCCCGACTGGGGACACTGAAGCTTTCTTT	CASSPPTGDTEAFF
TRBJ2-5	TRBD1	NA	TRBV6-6	TGTGCCAGCAGACCTCCGGGACAGGGCGAGACCCAGTACTTC	CASRPPGQGETQYF
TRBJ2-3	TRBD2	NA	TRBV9	TGTGCCAGCAGCGTAGTAGCTAGCGGGACCACAGATACGCAGTATTTT	CASSVVASGTTDTQYF
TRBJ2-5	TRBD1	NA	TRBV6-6	TGTGCCAGCAGTTGGACAGGGGGCCCCTCATTAACCCAGTACTTC	CASSWTGGPSLTQYF
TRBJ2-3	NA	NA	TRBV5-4	TGTGCCAGCAGCTTGCGCGGGACAGATACGCAGTATTTT	CASSLRGTDTQYF
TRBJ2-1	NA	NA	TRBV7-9	TGTGCCAGCAGCTTAGACAGCGAGCAGTTCTTC	CASSLDSEQFF
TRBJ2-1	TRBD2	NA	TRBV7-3	TGTGCCAGCAGCCCCTCGGGTAGCGGGAGGTCCTACAATGAGCAGTTCTTC	CASSPSGSGRSYNEQFF
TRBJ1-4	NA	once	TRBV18	TGTGCCAGCTCACCTACCGGGGCCTCAAATGAAAAACTGTTTTTT	CASSPTGASNEKLFF
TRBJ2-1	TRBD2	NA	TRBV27	TGTGCCAGCAGGGGCGGACTAGCGGGGTACAATGAGCAGTTCTTC	CASRGGLAGYNEQFF
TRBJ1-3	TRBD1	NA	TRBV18	TGTGCCAGCTCACCAGGGACAGGCGAAAACACCATATATTTT	CASSPGTGENTIYF
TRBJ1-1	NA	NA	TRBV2	TGTGCCAGCAGTGCCGATAGGAACACTGAAGCTTTCTTT	CASSADRNTEAFF
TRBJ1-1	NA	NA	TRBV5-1	TGCGCCAGCAGCTTGGTACATCACACTGAAGCTTTCTTT	CASSLVHHTEAFF
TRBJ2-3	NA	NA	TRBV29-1	TGCAGCGTTGGCAGCCTAAGCACAGATACGCAGTATTTT	CSVGSLSTDTQYF
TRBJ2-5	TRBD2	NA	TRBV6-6	TGTGCCAGCAGAGTCAGCGGGGCCAGTGGGACCCAGTACTTC	CASRVSGASGTQYF
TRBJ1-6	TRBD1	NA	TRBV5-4	TGTGCCAGCAGCAGCCAGACAGGGGTGGAAAATTCACCCCTCCACTTT	CASSSQTGVENSPLHF
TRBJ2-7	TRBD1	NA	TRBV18	TGTGCCAGCTCCGGGACAGACTACGAGCAGTACTTC	CASSGTDYEQYF
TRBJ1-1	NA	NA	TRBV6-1	TGTGCCACCACAGGGCTCAAAGGGAACACTGAAGCTTTCTTT	CATTGLKGNTEAFF
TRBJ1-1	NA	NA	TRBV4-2	NA	CASSQDLDKATEAFF
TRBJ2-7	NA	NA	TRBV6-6	TGTGCCAGCAGTTACCCCAACGAGCAGTACTTC	CASSYPNEQYF
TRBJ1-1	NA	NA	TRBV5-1	TGCGCCAGCAGCTGGGGACCCGAAGGGACTGAAGCTTTCTTT	CASSWGPEGTEAFF
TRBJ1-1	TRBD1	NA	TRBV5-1	TGCGCCAGCAGCTTGGAAACAGGGGTGAACACTGAAGCTTTCTTT	CASSLETGVNTEAFF
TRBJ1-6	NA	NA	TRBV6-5	TGTGCCAGCAGCTCCCCAGGGGCAAATTCACCCCTCCACTTT	CASSSPGANSPLHF
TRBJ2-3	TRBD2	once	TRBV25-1	TGTGCCAGCATGAAAGCGGGAGGCACAGATACGCAGTATTTT	CASMKAGGTDTQYF
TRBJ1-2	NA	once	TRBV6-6	TGTGCCAGCAGTTGGGGCGAGGAGGGGAACTATGGCTACACCTTC	CASSWGEEGNYGYTF
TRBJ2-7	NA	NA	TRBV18	TGTGCCAGCTCACCGGAAACAGGAACCTACGAGCAGTACTTC	CASSPETGTYEQYF
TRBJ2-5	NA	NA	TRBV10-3	TGTGCCATCAGTGATTCTGACAGCTACCAAGAGACCCAGTACTTC	CAISDSDSYQETQYF
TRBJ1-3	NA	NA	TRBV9	TGTGCCAGCAGCGTCTCAGATTTAGGGAGCTCTGGAAACACCATATATTTT	CASSVSDLGSSGNTIYF
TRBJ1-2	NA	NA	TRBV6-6	TGTGCCAGCAGCTCCAGGGGAGAGGGCTATGGCTACACCTTC	CASSSRGEGYGYTF
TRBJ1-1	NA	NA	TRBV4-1	TGCGCCAGCAGCCTAGGGACGGTCTCCTTGAACACTGAAGCTTTCTTT	CASSLGTVSLNTEAFF
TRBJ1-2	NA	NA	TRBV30	TGTGCCTGGAGTGTAGGTCTGGGTTCTTCTGGCTACACCTTC	CAWSVGLGSSGYTF
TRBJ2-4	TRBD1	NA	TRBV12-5	TGTGCTAGTGGGGTAGGAGAAATCGGACAGGTATTAGCCAAAAACATTCAGTACTTC	CASGVGEIGQVLAKNIQYF
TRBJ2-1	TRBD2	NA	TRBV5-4	TGTGCCAGCAGCTTAGGAGCGGGAGGCATTGAGCAGTTCTTC	CASSLGAGGIEQFF
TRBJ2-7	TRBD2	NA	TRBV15	TGTGCCACCAGCAGAGATATAGCGGGACTTTACTTC	CATSRDIAGLYF
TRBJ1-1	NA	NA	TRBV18	TGTGCCAGCTCTCCCACTCAGACGGTTGAAGCTTTCTTT	CASSPTQTVEAFF
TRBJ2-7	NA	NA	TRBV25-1	TGTGCCAGCAGTTACCCCGGGACAATGGGCTACGAGCAGTACTTC	CASSYPGTMGYEQYF
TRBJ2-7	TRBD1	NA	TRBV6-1	TGTGCCAGCAGCTCGGACAGGGGTCCCTCCTACGAGCAGTACTTC	CASSSDRGPSYEQYF
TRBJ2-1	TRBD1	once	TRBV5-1	TGCGCCAGCAGCCCGACGACAGGGCAGAGCTCCTACAATGAGCAGTTCTTC	CASSPTTGQSSYNEQFF